One and the same sample provided the 32 T cell receptor beta chains below, sequenced in a study of T cell changes during pregnancy in multiple sclerosis. Here immunoSEQ multiplex PCR was the method, and the copy in TCRdb shows in-frame clones only, minus some. Of about 70,000 clones listed, 91% are singletons. The material was peripheral blood, obtained in the first trimester of pregnancy. Receptors were obtained from a female donor with multiple sclerosis, enrolled in a pregnancy study.

V is TRBV4-1 and J is TRBJ2-5, with TRBD1 matching over 10 bases. The CDR3 extends over 16 amino acids. The V gene end was trimmed by 1 base and the J gene end by 2 bases; junction bases not matched to a gene: 4. Germline CDR1 is MGHRA and CDR2 is YSYEKL. CDR3: CASSQGGQGPQETQYF. The CDR3 bases are TGCGCCAGCAGCCAAGGGGGACAGGGGCCACAAGAGACCCAGTACTTC.

The gene calls are TRBV28 and TRBJ2-4, with TRBD2 matching 7 bases. The junction had 13 bases not matched to a gene; V was cut back by 4 bases and J by 4 bases. The CDR3 length is 17 residues. The V gene's germline CDR1 is MDHEN and CDR2 SYDVKM. CDR3 bases: TGTGCCAGCAGTTCATCCTGGGGAGGGAAGAGTAAAAACATTCAGTACTTC. Translation: CASSSSWGGKSKNIQYF.

The table lists this clone with a count of one. V gene TRBV5-1 combines with J gene TRBJ2-5; 7 bases line up with TRBD1. The CDR3 has 14 amino acids. V shed 4 bases and J 1 base; nucleotides not matched to a gene: 4. Germline CDR1 is SGHRS and CDR2 is YFSETQ. DNA of the CDR3: TGCGCCAGCAGCATTACAGGGGTCCAAGAGACCCAGTACTTC. It translates to CASSITGVQETQYF.

This clone was seen more than once but under ten times. The CDR3 here is CASSPTGVNQPQHF. For the CDR3, the DNA is TGTGCCAGCAGCCCGACAGGGGTAAATCAGCCCCAGCATTTT. This chain joins TRBV16 and TRBJ1-5; 8 nucleotides match TRBD1. V trimming: 4 bases; J trimming: 4 bases; junction bases outside the gene matches: 3. This CDR3 contains 14 residues. CDR1 is KGHSY, CDR2 FQNENV, per germline.

The V and J genes are TRBV6-4 and TRBJ2-3; a possible D gene is TRBD1 (6 bases). The CDR3 is 14 residues long. Trimming left V 6 bases short and J 0 bases short, with 10 bases between. Per germline, CDR1 MRHNA and CDR2 SNTAGT. The CDR3 spells CASRWTASTDTQYF. The CDR3 DNA reads TGTGCCAGCAGATGGACAGCAAGCACAGATACGCAGTATTTT.

The chain recombines TRBV7-8 with TRBJ2-1; TRBD1 agrees at 9 bases. With 5 bases clipped from V and 3 bases from J, the junction kept 5 bases outside the gene matches. From germline, CDR1 is SGHVS and CDR2 FQNEAQ. This CDR3 is 15 amino acids long. The CDR3 nucleotides are TGTGCCAGCAGCCCCGAGGGACAGGGCTACAATGAGCAGTTCTTC. Its translation is CASSPEGQGYNEQFF.

This chain uses TRBV30 with TRBJ1-5, with D possibly being TRBD1 (5 bases). V was cut by 0 bases and J by 4 bases, with 16 bases left in between. Germline-derived CDR1 and CDR2 are GTSNPN and SVGIG (reference sequence). The CDR3 consists of 16 residues. CDR3 loop: CAWSVGVSEDNQPQHF. The CDR3 coding sequence is TGTGCCTGGAGTGTAGGGGTTTCAGAGGATAATCAGCCCCAGCATTTT.

CDR3 in DNA: TGCAGCGTCGACTTAGCGGCACAAGAGACCCAGTACTTC. Amino acids: CSVDLAAQETQYF. This sequence joins TRBV29-1 and TRBJ2-5, with a tentative D call TRBD2 (6 bases). CDR1 is SQVTM and CDR2 is ANQGSEA in the germline V gene. This CDR3 contains 13 residues. The V gene lost 6 bases and the J gene lost 2 bases, with 13 bases spanning the gap.

The V call is TRBV2, the J call TRBJ2-2; no definite D call. Germline lookup yields CDR1 SNHLY and CDR2 FYNNEI. The CDR3 runs to 13 residues. V was cut by 2 bases and J by 1 base, with 2 bases left in between. The CDR3 loop is CASSEQNTGELFF. As DNA, the CDR3 is TGTGCCAGCAGTGAACAGAACACCGGGGAGCTGTTTTTT.

This clone has a single count. The chain is built from TRBV7-9 and TRBJ1-5; D might be TRBD1 (6 bases). The CDR3 is 15 amino acids. Trimming took off 3 bases at V and 4 bases at J, with 13 bases between the two ends. In germline, CDR1 is SEHNR, CDR2 FQNEAQ (reference sequence). CDR3 nucleotide sequence: TGTGCCAGCAGCTTTTCCTGGGACAATAATCAGCCCCAGCATTTT. It is translated as CASSFSWDNNQPQHF. The whole variable domain, filled in from reference TRBV7-9 and TRBJ1-5, reads DTGVSQNPRHKITKRGQNVTFRCDPISEHNRLYWYRQTLGQGPEFLTYFQNEAQLEKSRLLSDRFSAERPKGSFSTLEIQRTEQGDSAMYLCASSFSWDNNQPQHFGDGTRLSIL.

This chain uses TRBV5-6 with TRBJ1-2; 7 nucleotides match TRBD1. Germline-derived CDR1 and CDR2 are SGHDT and YYEEEE. After removal of 2 bases from V and 3 bases from J, the junction contained 7 bases not matched to a gene. The CDR3 extends over 15 amino acids. The CDR3 DNA reads as TGTGCCAGCAGCTTTAATGGGGACAGTCACTATGGCTACACCTTC. Protein sequence: CASSFNGDSHYGYTF.

The chain employs TRBV5-1 and TRBJ1-4; 7 positions agree with TRBD1. The V gene end was trimmed by 2 bases and the J gene end by 8 bases; junction bases not matched to a gene: 15. CDR1 and CDR2 (germline): SGHRS, YFSETQ. The CDR3 is made up of 17 amino acids. In nucleotides, the CDR3 is TGCGCCAGCAGCTTAGTAGGCCGAGGGGGCCGGGGCGAAAAACTGTTTTTT. Translation gives CASSLVGRGGRGEKLFF.

This clone showed up just once. This rearrangement joins TRBV10-3 to TRBJ2-3, with 8 nucleotides matching TRBD2. The CDR3 has 14 amino acids. Germline V gene sequence: CDR1 ENHRY, CDR2 SYGVKD. J was trimmed by 1 base and V by 8 bases; bases with no gene match: 5. The CDR3 is CAIGSREGTDTQYF. Written as DNA, the CDR3 is TGTGCCATCGGCTCGCGGGAGGGCACAGATACGCAGTATTTT.

The chain recombines TRBV5-8 with TRBJ1-5, with 8 bases fitting TRBD1. The CDR3 contains 16 residues. CDR1 and CDR2 from the germline V gene are SGHTS and YDEGEE. The V and J ends lost 4 bases and 0 bases, in that order; junction bases with no gene match: 6. In DNA form, the CDR3 reads TGTGCCAGCAGCACACCGGGACAGGTTAGCAATCAGCCCCAGCATTTT. This sequence encodes CASSTPGQVSNQPQHF.

The chain couples TRBV7-7 to TRBJ1-1; D gene ambiguous. Trimming cost V 1 base and J 5 bases, with 8 bases left between them. Germline V gene lookup returns CDR1 SSHAT and CDR2 FNYEAQ (reference sequence). The CDR3 covers 13 residues. The CDR3 here is CASSLEAGTEAFF. As DNA, the CDR3 is TGTGCCAGCAGCTTAGAAGCCGGGACTGAAGCTTTCTTT.

The chain couples TRBV9 to TRBJ1-2; possibly TRBD1 for D (5 bases). The CDR3 loop spans 15 amino acids. The V end was cut by 0 bases, the J end by 4 bases, with 13 bases between. Per the germline V gene, CDR1 is SGDLS and CDR2 is YYNGEE. CDR3 nucleotide sequence: TGTGCCAGCAGCGTAGCCGCACAGGCCCCCTATGGCTACACCTTC. Its protein is CASSVAAQAPYGYTF.

The V and J genes are TRBV27 and TRBJ2-3, with a tentative D call TRBD1 (6 bases). Germline CDR1 and CDR2: MNHEY and SMNVEV (reference sequence). This CDR3 comprises 17 residues. V was clipped by 1 base and J by 1 base, with 15 bases between them. The CDR3, as DNA: TGTGCCAGCAGTTTATATCTTGAGACAGGACGCACAGATACGCAGTATTTT. Translation gives CASSLYLETGRTDTQYF.

This clone was observed once. The CDR3: CATSRGQLNTGELFF. The CDR3 DNA reads TGTGCCACCAGCAGAGGACAGCTTAACACCGGGGAGCTGTTTTTT. The chain joins TRBV15 to TRBJ2-2, with D possibly being TRBD1 (5 bases). Germline values: CDR1 LNHNV, CDR2 YYDKDF (reference sequence). The germline V and J ends were trimmed by 1 base and 2 bases, with 8 bases remaining between them. The CDR3 has 15 amino acids.

This sequence joins TRBV6-5 and TRBJ2-1, with 8 bases fitting TRBD1. Germline lookup yields CDR1 MNHEY and CDR2 SVGAGI. The ends lost 4 bases at V and 12 bases at J; junction bases unmatched: 8. The CDR3 covers 13 residues. The CDR3 region has the DNA TGTGCCAGCAGTTCGGACAGGGCGTCGGGGCAGTTCTTC. Its protein product is CASSSDRASGQFF.

The chain links TRBV5-4 to TRBJ1-2, with 7 bases fitting TRBD1. This CDR3 is 15 amino acids long. Germline loops: CDR1 SGHNT, CDR2 YYREEE (reference sequence). J lost 5 bases, V lost 0 bases, and 7 bases had no gene match. The CDR3 region is CASSLAAGGPYGYTF. The CDR3 DNA is TGTGCCAGCAGCTTGGCCGCAGGGGGTCCGTATGGCTACACCTTC.

This clone has only a few counts. The chain is built from TRBV5-1 and TRBJ2-1, with 7 nucleotides matching TRBD1. Germline V gives CDR1 SGHRS, CDR2 YFSETQ. V lost 5 bases and J lost 4; bases outside the gene matches: 12. This CDR3 has 16 amino acids. CDR3 loop: CASREGAGRAYNEQFF. The CDR3 DNA reads TGCGCCAGCAGAGAGGGGGCAGGGCGGGCTTACAATGAGCAGTTCTTC.

V is TRBV27 and J is TRBJ1-2; 7 bases are shared with TRBD1. The CDR3 is 13 residues long. J lost 4 bases, V lost 7 bases, and 6 bases had no gene match. Germline values: CDR1 MNHEY, CDR2 SMNVEV (reference sequence). This CDR3 is CASTRTGSYGYTF. The CDR3 DNA follows: TGTGCCAGCACCCGGACAGGAAGCTATGGCTACACCTTC.

The rearrangement uses TRBV11-2 and TRBJ2-1, with TRBD2 matching over 9 bases. This CDR3 spans 15 amino acids. V lost 5 bases to trimming and J lost 0 bases; unmatched junction nucleotides: 2. Germline assignment: CDR1 SGHAT and CDR2 FQNNGV. The CDR3 here is CASSPAGGSYNEQFF. DNA for the CDR3: TGTGCCAGCAGCCCAGCGGGGGGCTCCTACAATGAGCAGTTCTTC.

The gene calls are TRBV10-3 and TRBJ1-1; D uncertain. Between the trimmed V and J ends, which lost 0 bases and 0 bases, there was a span of 11 bases. The length of the CDR3 is 16 residues. Germline CDR1 is ENHRY and CDR2 is SYGVKD. The CDR3 nucleotides are TGTGCCATCAGTGAGTCCGCCGGGAGGGTGAACACTGAAGCTTTCTTT. Translated: CAISESAGRVNTEAFF.

The chain links TRBV9 to TRBJ2-7, with TRBD1 matching over 7 bases. CDR3 size: 13 residues. Germline V lookup: CDR1 SGDLS, CDR2 YYNGEE. The junction had 3 bases not matched to a gene; V was cut back by 0 bases and J by 6 bases. As DNA, the CDR3 is TGTGCCAGCAGCGTAGGCAGGGGGAGCGAGCAGTACTTC. As protein: CASSVGRGSEQYF.

The V gene is TRBV28, the J gene TRBJ2-3; no clear D gene. The CDR3 contains 18 residues. The germline gives CDR1 MDHEN, CDR2 SYDVKM. V lost 7 bases, J lost 2 bases, and 25 bases lay in between. The chain's CDR3 is CASTPRQVVLVVTDTQYF. As DNA, the CDR3 is TGTGCCAGCACCCCCCGGCAGGTGGTGCTTGTTGTCACAGATACGCAGTATTTT.

This sequence joins TRBV28 and TRBJ1-5; 7 nucleotides match TRBD1. The CDR3 is made up of 16 amino acids. The germline gives CDR1 MDHEN, CDR2 SYDVKM. The junction had 6 bases not matched to a gene; V was cut back by 2 bases and J by 2 bases. The CDR3 DNA reads as TGTGCCAGCAGTTTAATGGTTGGACAGGGCAATCAGCCCCAGCATTTT. This translates into CASSLMVGQGNQPQHF.

The rearrangement uses TRBV7-8 and TRBJ2-1, with D tentatively TRBD1 (6 bases). The germline CDR1 and CDR2 sequences are SGHVS and FQNEAQ. The CDR3 is made up of 15 amino acids. V was clipped by 5 bases and J by 8 bases, with 19 bases between them. The CDR3 nucleotides are TGTGCCAGCAGCCCCCCCGGGCGGAGACAGGATGAGCAGTTCTTC. The encoded protein is CASSPPGRRQDEQFF.

The chain uses TRBV14 and TRBJ2-6; TRBD1 agrees at 8 bases. The V segment lost 1 base and the J segment 4 bases; nucleotides outside the gene matches: 3. Germline V gene sequence: CDR1 SGHDN, CDR2 FVKESK. This CDR3 spans 16 amino acids. CDR3 nucleotides: TGTGCCAGCAGCCAAGGGGACAGGCGAGGGGCCAACGTCCTGACTTTC. Translating it yields CASSQGDRRGANVLTF.

This chain connects TRBV5-4 to TRBJ1-1; 7 nucleotides align to TRBD1. Germline V gene lookup returns CDR1 SGHNT and CDR2 YYREEE (reference sequence). The CDR3 spans 16 residues. Trimming cost V 3 bases and J 7 bases; bases outside gene matches: 15. CDR3 DNA sequence: TGTGCCAGCAGCTCGACGACAGGGAGGTATTGGGGTGAAGCTTTCTTT. Translated: CASSSTTGRYWGEAFF.

The V call is TRBV6-1, the J call TRBJ2-1; 10 bases line up with TRBD2. The germline V gene has CDR1 MNHNS and CDR2 SASEGT. V shed 1 base, J shed 6 bases, and the junction held 3 bases outside the gene matches. The CDR3 totals 15 residues. CDR3 region: CASSEGGLARNEQFF. The CDR3 bases are TGTGCCAGCAGTGAAGGGGGACTAGCGCGCAATGAGCAGTTCTTC.

The gene calls are TRBV4-2 and TRBJ2-3; 7 bases agree with TRBD2. J was trimmed by 1 base and V by 8 bases; bases with no gene match: 12. Germline values: CDR1 LGHNA, CDR2 YNFKEQ. The CDR3 spans 16 residues. The CDR3 DNA sequence: TGTGCCAGCGCGTCCCGGGGTGGGGGGGGCACAGATACGCAGTATTTT. Translated: CASASRGGGGTDTQYF.